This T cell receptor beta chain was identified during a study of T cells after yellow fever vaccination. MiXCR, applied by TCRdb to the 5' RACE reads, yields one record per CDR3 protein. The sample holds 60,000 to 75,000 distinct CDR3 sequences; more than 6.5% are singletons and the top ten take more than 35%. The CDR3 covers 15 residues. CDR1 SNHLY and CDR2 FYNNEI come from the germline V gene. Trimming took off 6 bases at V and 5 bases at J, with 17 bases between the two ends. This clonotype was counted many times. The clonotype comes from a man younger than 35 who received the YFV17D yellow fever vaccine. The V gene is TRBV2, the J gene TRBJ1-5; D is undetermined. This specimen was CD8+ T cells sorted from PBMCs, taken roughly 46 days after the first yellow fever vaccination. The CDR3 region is CASRWRFTDDQPQHF. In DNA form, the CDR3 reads TGTGCCAGCAGATGGCGGTTCACAGATGATCAGCCCCAGCATTTT.